This entry features one T cell receptor beta chain sequence. As yet, its antigen is unknown. With 60 Vbeta and 13 Jbeta primers, the PCR was carried out. Sequencing used immunoSEQ multiplex PCR; TCRdb keeps in-frame clones, though not all of them. The profile shows 80,000 to 95,000 clones, approximately 57% of them singletons. CDR3 length equals 13 residues. V gave up 6 bases and J gave up 0 bases, with 7 bases separating them. CDR1 is SNHLY, CDR2 FYNNEI, per germline. The source of the sample is a study of cytomegalovirus exposure and HLA in healthy donors. Whole-study findings and limits: In a later analysis, HLA-C alleles had the fewest associated TCRs, DRB1 alleles the most.

The sample comprised PBMCs. This receptor was taken from a woman under 40 in good health and CMV-seronegative. The gene calls are TRBV2 and TRBJ2-3; D remains unclear. CDR3 amino acids: CASSDTSTDTQYF. The DNA for the CDR3 is TGTGCCAGCAGCGACACCAGCACAGATACGCAGTATTTT.